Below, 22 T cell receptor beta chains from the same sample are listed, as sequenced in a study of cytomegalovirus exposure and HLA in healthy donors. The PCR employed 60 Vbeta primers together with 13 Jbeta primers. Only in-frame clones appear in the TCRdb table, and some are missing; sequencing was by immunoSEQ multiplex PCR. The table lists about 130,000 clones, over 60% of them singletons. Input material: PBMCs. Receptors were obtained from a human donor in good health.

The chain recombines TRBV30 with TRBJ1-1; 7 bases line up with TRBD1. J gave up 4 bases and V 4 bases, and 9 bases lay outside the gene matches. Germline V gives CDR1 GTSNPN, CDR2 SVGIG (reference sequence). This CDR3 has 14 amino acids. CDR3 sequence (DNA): TGTGCCTGGAACAAAGGGACAGACGGCACTGAAGCTTTCTTT. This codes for CAWNKGTDGTEAFF.

This chain's CDR3 is CASSGGQGVPGGGYTF. In DNA, the CDR3 is TGTGCCAGCAGCGGGGGACAGGGAGTTCCTGGGGGTGGCTACACCTTC. This chain uses TRBV9 with TRBJ1-2, with TRBD1 matching 9 bases. This CDR3 region has 16 residues. V shed 3 bases and J 7 bases; nucleotides not matched to a gene: 13. Germline CDR1 reads SGDLS; CDR2 reads YYNGEE.

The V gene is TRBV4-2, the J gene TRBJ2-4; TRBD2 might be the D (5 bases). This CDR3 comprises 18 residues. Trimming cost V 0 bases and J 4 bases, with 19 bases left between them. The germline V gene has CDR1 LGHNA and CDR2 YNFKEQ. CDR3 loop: CASSQDPGGLGGKNIQYF. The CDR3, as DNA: TGTGCCAGCAGCCAAGACCCAGGAGGATTGGGCGGTAAAAACATTCAGTACTTC.

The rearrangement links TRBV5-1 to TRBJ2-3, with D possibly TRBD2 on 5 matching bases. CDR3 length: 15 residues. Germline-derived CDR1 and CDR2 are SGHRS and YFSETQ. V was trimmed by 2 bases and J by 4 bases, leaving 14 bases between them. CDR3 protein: CASSFTRAPADTQYF. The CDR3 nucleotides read TGCGCCAGCAGCTTTACTAGGGCCCCGGCAGATACGCAGTATTTT.

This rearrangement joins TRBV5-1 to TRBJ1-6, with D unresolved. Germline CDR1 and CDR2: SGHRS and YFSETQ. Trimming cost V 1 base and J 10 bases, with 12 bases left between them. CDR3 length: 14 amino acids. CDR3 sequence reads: CASSLLDLSSPLHF. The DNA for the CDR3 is TGCGCCAGCAGCTTGTTAGACTTGTCCTCACCCCTCCACTTT. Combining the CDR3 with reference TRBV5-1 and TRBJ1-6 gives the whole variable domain KAGVTQTPRYLIKTRGQQVTLSCSPISGHRSVSWYQQTPGQGLQFLFEYFSETQRNKGNFPGRFSGRQFSNSRSEMNVSTLELGDSALYLCASSLLDLSSPLHFGNGTRLTVT.

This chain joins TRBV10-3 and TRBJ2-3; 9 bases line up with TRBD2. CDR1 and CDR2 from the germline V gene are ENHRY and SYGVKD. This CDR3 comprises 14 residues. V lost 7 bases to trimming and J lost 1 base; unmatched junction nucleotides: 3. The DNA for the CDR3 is TGTGCCATCAAGGCGGGGGGGCGCACAGATACGCAGTATTTT. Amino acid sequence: CAIKAGGRTDTQYF.

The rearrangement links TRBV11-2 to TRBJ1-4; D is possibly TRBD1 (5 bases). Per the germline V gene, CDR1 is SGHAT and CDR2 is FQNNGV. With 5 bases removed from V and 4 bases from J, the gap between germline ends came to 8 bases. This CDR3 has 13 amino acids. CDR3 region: CASSVGGNEKLFF. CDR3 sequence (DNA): TGTGCCAGCAGCGTGGGGGGTAATGAAAAACTGTTTTTT.

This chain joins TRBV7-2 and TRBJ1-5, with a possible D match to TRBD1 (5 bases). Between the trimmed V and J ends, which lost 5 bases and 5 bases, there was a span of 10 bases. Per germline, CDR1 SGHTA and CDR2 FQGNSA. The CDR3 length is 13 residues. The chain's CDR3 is CASSIGTYQPQHF. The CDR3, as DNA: TGTGCCAGCAGCATCGGGACTTATCAGCCCCAGCATTTT. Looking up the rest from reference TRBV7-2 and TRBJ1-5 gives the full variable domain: GAGVSQSPSNKVTEKGKDVELRCDPISGHTALYWYRQSLGQGLEFLIYFQGNSAPDKSGLPSDRFSAERTGGSVSTLTIQRTQQEDSAVYLCASSIGTYQPQHFGDGTRLSIL.

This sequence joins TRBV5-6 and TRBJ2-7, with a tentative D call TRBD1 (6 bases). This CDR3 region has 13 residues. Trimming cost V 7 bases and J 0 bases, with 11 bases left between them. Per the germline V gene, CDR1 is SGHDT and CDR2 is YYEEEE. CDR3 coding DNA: TGTGCCAGCGGTGGACAGAGCTCCTACGAGCAGTACTTC. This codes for CASGGQSSYEQYF.

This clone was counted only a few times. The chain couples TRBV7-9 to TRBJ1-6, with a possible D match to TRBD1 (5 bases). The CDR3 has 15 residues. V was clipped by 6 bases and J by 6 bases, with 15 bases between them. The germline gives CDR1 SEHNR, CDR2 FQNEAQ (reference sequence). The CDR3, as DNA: TGTGCCAGCAGTGAACCAGGGTTAGGTAATTCACCCCTCCACTTT. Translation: CASSEPGLGNSPLHF.

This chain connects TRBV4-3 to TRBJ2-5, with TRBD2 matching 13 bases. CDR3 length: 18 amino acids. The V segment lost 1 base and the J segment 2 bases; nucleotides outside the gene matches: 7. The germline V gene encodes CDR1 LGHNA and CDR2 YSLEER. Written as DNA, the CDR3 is TGCGCCAGCAGCCAAGTAACTAGCGGGGGGGCCCGACAAGAGACCCAGTACTTC. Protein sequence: CASSQVTSGGARQETQYF.

CDR3 sequence: CASSPLTPRPGDTQYF. CDR3 nucleotide sequence: TGTGCCAGCAGCCCTCTAACGCCCCGCCCGGGAGATACGCAGTATTTT. The J gene is TRBJ2-3, the V gene TRBV5-6; unclear D gene. This CDR3 contains 16 residues. Germline CDR1 and CDR2: SGHDT and YYEEEE. Trimming cost V 4 bases and J 5 bases, with 20 bases left between them.

The CDR3 sequence is CASSRKVVDKDNYGYTF. The CDR3 nucleotides read TGCGCCAGCAGCCGCAAGGTGGTGGACAAAGACAACTATGGCTACACCTTC. The J gene is TRBJ1-2, the V gene TRBV5-1; weak D call: TRBD1 (5 bases). Germline V gene sequence: CDR1 SGHRS, CDR2 YFSETQ. There are 17 residues in the CDR3. Between the trimmed V and J ends, which lost 4 bases and 2 bases, there was a span of 21 bases.

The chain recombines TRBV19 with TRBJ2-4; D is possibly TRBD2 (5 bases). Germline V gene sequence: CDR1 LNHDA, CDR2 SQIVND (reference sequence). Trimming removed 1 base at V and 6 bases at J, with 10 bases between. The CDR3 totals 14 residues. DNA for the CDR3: TGTGCCAGTAGTATAGCTACGAGGGTAAACATTCAGTACTTC. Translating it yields CASSIATRVNIQYF.

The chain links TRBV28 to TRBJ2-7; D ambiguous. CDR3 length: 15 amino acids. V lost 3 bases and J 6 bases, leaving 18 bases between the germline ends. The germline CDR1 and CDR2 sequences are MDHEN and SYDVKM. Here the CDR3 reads CASSLLAGPAGEQYF. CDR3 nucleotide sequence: TGTGCCAGCAGTTTGCTGGCAGGCCCGGCTGGCGAGCAGTACTTC.

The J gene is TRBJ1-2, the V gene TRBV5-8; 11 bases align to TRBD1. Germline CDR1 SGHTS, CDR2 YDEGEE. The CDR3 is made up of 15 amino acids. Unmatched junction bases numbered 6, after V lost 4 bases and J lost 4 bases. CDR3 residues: CASSTRDRGVYGYTF. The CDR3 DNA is TGTGCCAGCAGCACCCGGGACAGGGGGGTCTATGGCTACACCTTC.

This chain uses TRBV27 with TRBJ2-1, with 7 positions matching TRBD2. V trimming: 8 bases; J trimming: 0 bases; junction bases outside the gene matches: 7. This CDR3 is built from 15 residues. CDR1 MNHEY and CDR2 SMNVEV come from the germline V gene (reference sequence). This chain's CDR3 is CASRTAGFSYNEQFF. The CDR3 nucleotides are TGTGCCAGCCGAACAGCGGGATTCTCCTACAATGAGCAGTTCTTC.

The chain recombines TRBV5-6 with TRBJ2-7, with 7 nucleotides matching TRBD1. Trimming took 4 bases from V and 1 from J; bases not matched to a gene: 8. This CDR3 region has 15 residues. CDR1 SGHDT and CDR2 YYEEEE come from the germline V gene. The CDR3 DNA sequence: TGTGCCAGCAGCACCGCCGACAGGGCATCCTACGAGCAGTACTTC. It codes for CASSTADRASYEQYF.

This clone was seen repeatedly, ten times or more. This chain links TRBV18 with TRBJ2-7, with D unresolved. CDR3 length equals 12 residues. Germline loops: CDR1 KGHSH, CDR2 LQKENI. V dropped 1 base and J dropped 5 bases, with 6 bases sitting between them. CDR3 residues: CASSPLGHEQYF. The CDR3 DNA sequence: TGTGCCAGCTCACCACTGGGCCACGAGCAGTACTTC.

CDR3 bases: TGTGCCAGCAGCGTCGAGGTCGGGGGTAATTCACCCCTCCACTTT. Protein product: CASSVEVGGNSPLHF. The chain uses TRBV7-2 and TRBJ1-6; a weak D match, TRBD1 (5 bases). This CDR3 has 15 residues. Germline values: CDR1 SGHTA, CDR2 FQGNSA. With 5 bases removed from V and 6 bases from J, the gap between germline ends came to 14 bases.

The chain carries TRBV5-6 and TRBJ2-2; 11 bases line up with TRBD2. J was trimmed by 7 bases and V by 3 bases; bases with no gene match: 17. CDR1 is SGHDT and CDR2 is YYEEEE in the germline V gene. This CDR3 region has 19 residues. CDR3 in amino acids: CASSYVTALAGEKNGELFF. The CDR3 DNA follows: TGTGCCAGCAGCTACGTCACGGCACTAGCGGGAGAAAAGAACGGGGAGCTGTTTTTT.

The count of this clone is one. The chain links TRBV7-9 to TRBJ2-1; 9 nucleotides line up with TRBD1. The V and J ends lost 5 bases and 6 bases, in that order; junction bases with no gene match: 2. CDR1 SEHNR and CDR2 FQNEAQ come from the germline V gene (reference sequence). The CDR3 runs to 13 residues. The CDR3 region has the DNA TGTGCCAGCAGCACGGACAGGGGCAATGAGCAGTTCTTC. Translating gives CASSTDRGNEQFF.